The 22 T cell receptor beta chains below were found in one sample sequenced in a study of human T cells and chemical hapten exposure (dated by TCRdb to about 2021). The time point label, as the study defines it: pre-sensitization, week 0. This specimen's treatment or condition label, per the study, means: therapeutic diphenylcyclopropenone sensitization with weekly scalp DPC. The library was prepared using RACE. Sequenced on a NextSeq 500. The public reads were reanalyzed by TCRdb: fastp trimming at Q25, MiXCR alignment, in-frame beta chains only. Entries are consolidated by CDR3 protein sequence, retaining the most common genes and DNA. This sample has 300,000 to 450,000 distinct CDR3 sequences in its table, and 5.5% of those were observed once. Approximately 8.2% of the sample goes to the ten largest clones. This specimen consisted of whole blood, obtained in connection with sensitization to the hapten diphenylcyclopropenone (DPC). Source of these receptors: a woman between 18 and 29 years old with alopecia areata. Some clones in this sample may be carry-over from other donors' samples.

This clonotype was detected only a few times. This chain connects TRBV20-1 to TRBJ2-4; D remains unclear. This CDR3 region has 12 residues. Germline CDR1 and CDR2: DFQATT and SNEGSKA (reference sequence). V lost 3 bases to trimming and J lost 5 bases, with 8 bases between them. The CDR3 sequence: CSASGSENIQYF. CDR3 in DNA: TGCAGTGCTAGTGGCAGTGAAAACATTCAGTACTTC.

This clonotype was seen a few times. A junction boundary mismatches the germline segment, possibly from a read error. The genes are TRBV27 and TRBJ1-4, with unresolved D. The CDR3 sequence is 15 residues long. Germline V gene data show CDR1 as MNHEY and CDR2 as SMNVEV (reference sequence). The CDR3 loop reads CASSFQSVTNGKLFF. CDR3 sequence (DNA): TGTGCCAGCAGCTTCCAAAGTGTTACTAATGGAAAACTGTTTTTT.

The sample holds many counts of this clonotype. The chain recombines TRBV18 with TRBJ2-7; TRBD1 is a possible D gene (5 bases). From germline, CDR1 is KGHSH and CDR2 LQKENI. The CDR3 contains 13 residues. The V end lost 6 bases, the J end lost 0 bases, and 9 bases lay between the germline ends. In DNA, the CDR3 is TGTGCCAGCTCGCAACAGGACTCCTACGAGCAGTACTTC. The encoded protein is CASSQQDSYEQYF.

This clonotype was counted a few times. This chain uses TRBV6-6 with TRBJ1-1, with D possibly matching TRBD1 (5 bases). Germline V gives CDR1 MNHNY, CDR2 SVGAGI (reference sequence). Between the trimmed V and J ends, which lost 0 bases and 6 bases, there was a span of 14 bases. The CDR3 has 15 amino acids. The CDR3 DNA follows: TGTGCCAGCAGTTACTCCCTGGGGGGTAGGGCTGAAGCTTTCTTT. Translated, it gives CASSYSLGGRAEAFF.

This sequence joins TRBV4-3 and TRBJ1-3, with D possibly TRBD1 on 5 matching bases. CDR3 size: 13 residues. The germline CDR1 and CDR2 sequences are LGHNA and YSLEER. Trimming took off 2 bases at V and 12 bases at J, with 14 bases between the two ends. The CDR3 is CASSQSVGPHIYF. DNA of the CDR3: TGCGCCAGCAGCCAATCCGTGGGGCCACACATATATTTT.

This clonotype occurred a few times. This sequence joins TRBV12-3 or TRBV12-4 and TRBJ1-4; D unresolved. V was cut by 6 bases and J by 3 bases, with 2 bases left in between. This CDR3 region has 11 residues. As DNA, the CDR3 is TGTGCCAGCAGAGCTAATGAAAAACTGTTTTTT. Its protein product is CASRANEKLFF.

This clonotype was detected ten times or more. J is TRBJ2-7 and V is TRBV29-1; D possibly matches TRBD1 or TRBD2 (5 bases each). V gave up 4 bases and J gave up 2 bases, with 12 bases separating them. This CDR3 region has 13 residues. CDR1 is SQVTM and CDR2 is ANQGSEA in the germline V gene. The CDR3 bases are TGCAGCGTTGGGGGGAGCCAGACCTACGAGCAGTACTTC. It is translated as CSVGGSQTYEQYF.

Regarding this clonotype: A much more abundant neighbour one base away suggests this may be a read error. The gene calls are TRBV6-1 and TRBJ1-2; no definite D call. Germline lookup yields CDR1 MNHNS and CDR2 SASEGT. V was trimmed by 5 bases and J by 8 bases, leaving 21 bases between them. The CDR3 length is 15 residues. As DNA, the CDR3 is TGTGCCAGCAGTTCCCAAGAGGGTCCGGCGGTAGGCTACACCTTC. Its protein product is CASSSQEGPAVGYTF.

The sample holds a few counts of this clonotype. CDR3 sequence: CAISESSYGSDTQYF. CDR3 bases: TGTGCCATCAGTGAGTCGTCTTACGGCTCAGATACGCAGTATTTT. The V gene is TRBV10-3, the J gene TRBJ2-3; no clear D. Trimming took off 0 bases at V and 4 bases at J, with 11 bases between the two ends. Germline lookup yields CDR1 ENHRY and CDR2 SYGVKD. CDR3 size: 15 residues.

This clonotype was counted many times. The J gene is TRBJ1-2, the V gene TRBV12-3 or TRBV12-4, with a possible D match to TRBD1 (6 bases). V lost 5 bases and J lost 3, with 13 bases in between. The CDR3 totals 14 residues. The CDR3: CASSPLRTDYGYTF. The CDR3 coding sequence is TGTGCCAGCAGTCCGCTTAGGACAGACTATGGCTACACCTTC.

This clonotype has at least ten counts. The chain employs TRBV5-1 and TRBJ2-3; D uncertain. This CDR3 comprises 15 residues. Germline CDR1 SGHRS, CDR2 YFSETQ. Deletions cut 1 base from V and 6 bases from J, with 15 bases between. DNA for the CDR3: TGCGCCAGCAGCTTGACAACGCAAATATCGGATACGCAGTATTTT. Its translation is CASSLTTQISDTQYF. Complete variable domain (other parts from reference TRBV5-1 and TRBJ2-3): KAGVTQTPRYLIKTRGQQVTLSCSPISGHRSVSWYQQTPGQGLQFLFEYFSETQRNKGNFPGRFSGRQFSNSRSEMNVSTLELGDSALYLCASSLTTQISDTQYFGPGTRLTVL.

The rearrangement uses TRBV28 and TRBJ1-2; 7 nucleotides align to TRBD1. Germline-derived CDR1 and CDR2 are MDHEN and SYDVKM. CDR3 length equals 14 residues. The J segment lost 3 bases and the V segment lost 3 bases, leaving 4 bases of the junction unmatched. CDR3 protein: CASSFSQGYYGYTF. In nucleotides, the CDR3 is TGTGCCAGCAGTTTCTCACAGGGGTACTATGGCTACACCTTC.

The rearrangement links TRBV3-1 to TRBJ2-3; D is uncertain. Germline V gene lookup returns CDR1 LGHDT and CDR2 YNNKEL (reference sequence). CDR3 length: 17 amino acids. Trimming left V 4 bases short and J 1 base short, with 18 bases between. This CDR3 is CASSPSRLILGTDTQYF. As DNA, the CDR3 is TGTGCCAGCAGCCCCTCTAGACTCATCCTGGGCACAGATACGCAGTATTTT.

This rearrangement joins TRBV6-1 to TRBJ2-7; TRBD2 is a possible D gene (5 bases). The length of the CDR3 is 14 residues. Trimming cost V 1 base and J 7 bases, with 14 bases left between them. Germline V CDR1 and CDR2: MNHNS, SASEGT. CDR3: CASSEDWSTGEQYF. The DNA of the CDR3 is TGTGCCAGCAGTGAAGATTGGTCTACGGGAGAGCAGTACTTC.

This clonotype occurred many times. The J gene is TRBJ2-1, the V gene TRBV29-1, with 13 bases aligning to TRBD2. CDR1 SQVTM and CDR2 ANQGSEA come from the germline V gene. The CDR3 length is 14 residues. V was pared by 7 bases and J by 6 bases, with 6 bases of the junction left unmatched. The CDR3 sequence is CSAPGLAGSNEQFF. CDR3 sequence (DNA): TGCAGCGCTCCGGGACTAGCGGGGTCCAATGAGCAGTTCTTC.

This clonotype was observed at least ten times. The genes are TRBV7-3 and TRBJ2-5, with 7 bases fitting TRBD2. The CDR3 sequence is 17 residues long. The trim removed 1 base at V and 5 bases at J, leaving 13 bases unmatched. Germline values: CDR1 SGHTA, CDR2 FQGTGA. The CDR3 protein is CASSLNPLGGSVETQYF. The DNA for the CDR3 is TGTGCCAGCAGCTTAAATCCCCTGGGAGGGTCGGTGGAGACCCAGTACTTC.

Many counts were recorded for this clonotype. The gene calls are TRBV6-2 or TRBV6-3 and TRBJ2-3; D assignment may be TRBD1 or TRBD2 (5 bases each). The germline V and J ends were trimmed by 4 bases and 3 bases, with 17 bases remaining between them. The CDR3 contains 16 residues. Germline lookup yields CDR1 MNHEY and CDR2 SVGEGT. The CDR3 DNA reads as TGTGCCAGCAGTTGGGACCCTGCCGGGGTTACAGATACGCAGTATTTT. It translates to CASSWDPAGVTDTQYF.

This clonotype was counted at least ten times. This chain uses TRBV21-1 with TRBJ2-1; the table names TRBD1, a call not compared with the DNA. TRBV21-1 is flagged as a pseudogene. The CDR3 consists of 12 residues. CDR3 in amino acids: CASSKVPGEQFF. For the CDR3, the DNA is TGTGCCAGCAGCAAAGTTCCCGGTGAGCAGTTCTTC.

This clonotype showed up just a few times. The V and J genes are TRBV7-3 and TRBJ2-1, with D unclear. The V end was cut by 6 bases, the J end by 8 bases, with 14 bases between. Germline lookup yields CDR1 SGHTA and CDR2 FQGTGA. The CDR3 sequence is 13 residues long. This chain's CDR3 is CASSRLVRDEQFF. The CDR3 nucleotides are TGTGCCAGCAGTCGCCTCGTAAGAGATGAGCAGTTCTTC.

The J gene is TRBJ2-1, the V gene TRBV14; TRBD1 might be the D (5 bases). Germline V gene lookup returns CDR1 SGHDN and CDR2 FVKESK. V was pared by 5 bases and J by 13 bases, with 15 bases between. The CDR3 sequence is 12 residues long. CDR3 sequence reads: CASSESSQGQFF. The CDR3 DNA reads TGTGCCAGCAGCGAAAGCTCGCAGGGTCAGTTCTTC.

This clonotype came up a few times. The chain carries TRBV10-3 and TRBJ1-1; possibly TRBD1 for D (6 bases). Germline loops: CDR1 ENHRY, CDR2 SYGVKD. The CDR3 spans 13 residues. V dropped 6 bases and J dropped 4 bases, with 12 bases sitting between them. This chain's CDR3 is CAIRAGESTEAFF. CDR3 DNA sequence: TGTGCCATCAGGGCAGGGGAGAGCACTGAAGCTTTCTTT.

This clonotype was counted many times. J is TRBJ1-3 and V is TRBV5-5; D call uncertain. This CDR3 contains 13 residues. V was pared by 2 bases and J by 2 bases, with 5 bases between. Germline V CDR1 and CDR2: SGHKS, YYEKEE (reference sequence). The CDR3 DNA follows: TGTGCCAGCAGCTTTATACCTGGAAACACCATATATTTT. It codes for CASSFIPGNTIYF. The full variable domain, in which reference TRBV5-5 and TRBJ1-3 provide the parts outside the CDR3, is DAGVTQSPTHLIKTRGQQVTLRCSPISGHKSVSWYQQVLGQGPQFIFQYYEKEERGRGNFPDRFSARQFPNYSSELNVNALLLGDSALYLCASSFIPGNTIYFGEGSWLTVV.